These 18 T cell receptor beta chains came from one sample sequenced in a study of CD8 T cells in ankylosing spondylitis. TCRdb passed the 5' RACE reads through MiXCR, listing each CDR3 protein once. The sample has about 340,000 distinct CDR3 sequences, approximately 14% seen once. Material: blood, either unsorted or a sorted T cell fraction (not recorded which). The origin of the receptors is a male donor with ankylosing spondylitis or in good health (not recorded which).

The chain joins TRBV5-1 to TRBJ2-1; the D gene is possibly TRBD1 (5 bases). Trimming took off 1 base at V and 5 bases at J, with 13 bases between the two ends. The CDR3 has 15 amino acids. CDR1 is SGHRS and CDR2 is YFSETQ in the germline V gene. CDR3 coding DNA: TGCGCCAGCAGCTTGTCTGGACATGGTAACAATGAGCAGTTCTTC. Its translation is CASSLSGHGNNEQFF.

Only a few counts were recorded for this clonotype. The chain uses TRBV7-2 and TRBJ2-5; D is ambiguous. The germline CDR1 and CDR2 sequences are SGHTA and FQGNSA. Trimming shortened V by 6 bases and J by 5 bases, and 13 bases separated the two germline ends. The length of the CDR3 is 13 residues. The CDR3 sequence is CASRSHLTETQYF. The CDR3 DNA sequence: TGTGCCAGCAGATCACACCTTACGGAGACCCAGTACTTC.

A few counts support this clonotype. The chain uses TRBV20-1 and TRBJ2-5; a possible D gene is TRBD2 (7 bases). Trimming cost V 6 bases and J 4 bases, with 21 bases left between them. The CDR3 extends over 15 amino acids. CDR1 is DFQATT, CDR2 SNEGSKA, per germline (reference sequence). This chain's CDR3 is CSASGRRGALETQYF. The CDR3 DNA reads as TGCAGTGCGTCAGGACGACGGGGGGCCCTAGAGACCCAGTACTTC.

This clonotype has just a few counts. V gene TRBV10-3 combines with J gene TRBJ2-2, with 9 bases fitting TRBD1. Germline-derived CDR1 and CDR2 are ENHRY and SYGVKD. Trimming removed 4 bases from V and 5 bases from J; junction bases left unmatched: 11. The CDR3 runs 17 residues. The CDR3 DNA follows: TGTGCCATCAGTGTGCTGTCGGGACAGGGAGGGACCGGGGAGCTGTTTTTT. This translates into CAISVLSGQGGTGELFF.

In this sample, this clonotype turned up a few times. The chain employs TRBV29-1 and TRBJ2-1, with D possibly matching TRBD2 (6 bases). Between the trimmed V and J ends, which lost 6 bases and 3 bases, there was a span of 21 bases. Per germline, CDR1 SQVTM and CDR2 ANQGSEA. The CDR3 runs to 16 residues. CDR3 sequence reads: CSVRGLSGGSYNEQFF. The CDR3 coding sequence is TGCAGCGTGAGGGGCCTTAGCGGAGGGAGCTACAATGAGCAGTTCTTC.

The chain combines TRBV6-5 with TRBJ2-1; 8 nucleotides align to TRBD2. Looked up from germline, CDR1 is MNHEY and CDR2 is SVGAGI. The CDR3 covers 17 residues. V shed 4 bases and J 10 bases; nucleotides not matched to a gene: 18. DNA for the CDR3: TGTGCCAGCAGTTCCAAGCTAGGCCCGGGAGGGCATCGGGAGCAGTTCTTC. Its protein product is CASSSKLGPGGHREQFF.

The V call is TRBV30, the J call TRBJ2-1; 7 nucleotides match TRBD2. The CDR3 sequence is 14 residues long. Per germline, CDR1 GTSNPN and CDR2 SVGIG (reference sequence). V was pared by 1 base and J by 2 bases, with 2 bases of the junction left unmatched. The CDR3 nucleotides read TGTGCCTGGAGTGGTGGGGGGGCCTACAATGAGCAGTTCTTC. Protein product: CAWSGGGAYNEQFF.

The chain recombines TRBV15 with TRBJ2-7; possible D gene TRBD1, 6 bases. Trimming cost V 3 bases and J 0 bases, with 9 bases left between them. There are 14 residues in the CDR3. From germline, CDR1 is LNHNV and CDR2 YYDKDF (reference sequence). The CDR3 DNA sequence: TGTGCCACCAGCAGGGACAGACTCTCCTACGAGCAGTACTTC. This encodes CATSRDRLSYEQYF. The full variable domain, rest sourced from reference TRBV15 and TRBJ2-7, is DAMVIQNPRYQVTQFGKPVTLSCSQTLNHNVMYWYQQKSSQAPKLLFHYYDKDFNNEADTPDNFQSRRPNTSFCFLDIRSPGLGDTAMYLCATSRDRLSYEQYFGPGTRLTVT.

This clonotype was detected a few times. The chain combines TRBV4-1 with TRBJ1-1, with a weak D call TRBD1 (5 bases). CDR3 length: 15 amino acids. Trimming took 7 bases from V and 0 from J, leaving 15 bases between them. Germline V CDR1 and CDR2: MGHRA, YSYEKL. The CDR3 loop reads CASIGRGAMNTEAFF. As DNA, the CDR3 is TGCGCCAGCATAGGGAGGGGAGCGATGAACACTGAAGCTTTCTTT.

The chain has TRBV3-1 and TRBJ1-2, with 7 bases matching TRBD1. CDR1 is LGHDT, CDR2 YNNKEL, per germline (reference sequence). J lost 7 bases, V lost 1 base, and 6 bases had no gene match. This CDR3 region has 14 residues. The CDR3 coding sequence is TGTGCCAGCAGCCAAGGTGGGACAGCTGTTGGCTACACCTTC. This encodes CASSQGGTAVGYTF.

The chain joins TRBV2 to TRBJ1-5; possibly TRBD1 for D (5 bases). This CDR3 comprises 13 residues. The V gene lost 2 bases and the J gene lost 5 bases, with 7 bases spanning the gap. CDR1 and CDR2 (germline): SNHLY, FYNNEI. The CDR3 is CASSETGDQPQHF. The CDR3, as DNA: TGTGCCAGCAGTGAAACAGGAGATCAGCCCCAGCATTTT.

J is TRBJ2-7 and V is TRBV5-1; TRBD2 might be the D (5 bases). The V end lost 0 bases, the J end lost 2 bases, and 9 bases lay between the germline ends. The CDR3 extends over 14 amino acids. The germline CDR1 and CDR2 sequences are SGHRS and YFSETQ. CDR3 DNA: TGCGCCAGCAGCTTGGCGGACTCAGCCTACGAGCAGTACTTC. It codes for CASSLADSAYEQYF.

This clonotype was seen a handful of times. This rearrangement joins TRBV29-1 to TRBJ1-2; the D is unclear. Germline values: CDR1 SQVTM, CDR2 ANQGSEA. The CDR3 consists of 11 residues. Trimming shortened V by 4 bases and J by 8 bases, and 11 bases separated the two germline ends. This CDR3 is CSVGGTQGYTF. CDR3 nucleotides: TGCAGCGTTGGAGGCACGCAGGGCTACACCTTC.

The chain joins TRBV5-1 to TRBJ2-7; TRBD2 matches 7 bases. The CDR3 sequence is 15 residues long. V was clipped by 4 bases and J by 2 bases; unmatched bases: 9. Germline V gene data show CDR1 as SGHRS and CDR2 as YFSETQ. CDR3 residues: CASSGTLADPYEQYF. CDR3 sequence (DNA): TGCGCCAGCAGCGGGACCCTAGCGGACCCCTACGAGCAGTACTTC.

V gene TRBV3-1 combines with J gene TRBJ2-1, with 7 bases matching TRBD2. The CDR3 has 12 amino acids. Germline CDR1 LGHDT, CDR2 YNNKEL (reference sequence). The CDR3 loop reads CATGGRSNEQFF. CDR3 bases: TGTGCGACGGGGGGACGAAGCAATGAGCAGTTCTTC.

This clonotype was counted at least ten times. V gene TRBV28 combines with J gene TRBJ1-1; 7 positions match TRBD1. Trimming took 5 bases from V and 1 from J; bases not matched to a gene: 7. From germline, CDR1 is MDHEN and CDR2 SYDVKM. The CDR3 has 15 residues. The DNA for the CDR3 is TGTGCCAGCAGTGAGGGGGGACAGAGGAACACTGAAGCTTTCTTT. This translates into CASSEGGQRNTEAFF.

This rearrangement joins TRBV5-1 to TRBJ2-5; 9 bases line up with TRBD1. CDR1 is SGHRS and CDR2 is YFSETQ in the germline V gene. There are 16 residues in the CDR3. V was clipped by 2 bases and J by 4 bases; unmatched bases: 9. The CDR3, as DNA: TGCGCCAGCAGCTTACAGGGGGGACAGGGAAGAGAGACCCAGTACTTC. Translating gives CASSLQGGQGRETQYF.

This chain's CDR3 is CASRPGTSEINEQFF. The CDR3 coding sequence is TGCGCCAGCAGACCTGGGACTAGCGAGATTAATGAGCAGTTCTTC. The chain couples TRBV5-1 to TRBJ2-1; TRBD2 matches 10 bases. Germline V CDR1 and CDR2: SGHRS, YFSETQ. The CDR3 covers 15 residues. After removal of 5 bases from V and 7 bases from J, the junction contained 9 bases not matched to a gene.